Below, 9 T cell receptor beta chains from the same sample are listed, as sequenced in a study of technical replicates of blood from a handful of donors. Measured with immunoSEQ multiplex PCR; TCRdb has only the in-frame clones, and not every one. Here the sample spans roughly 87,000 clones, roughly nine tenths being singletons. The sequenced sample consisted of T cells isolated from PBMCs. These receptors all come from a human donor in good health.

The chain joins TRBV9 to TRBJ2-7; D is ambiguous. This CDR3 comprises 14 residues. Between the trimmed V and J ends, which lost 0 bases and 2 bases, there was a span of 9 bases. Germline-derived CDR1 and CDR2 are SGDLS and YYNGEE. CDR3 protein: CASSVAPGPYEQYF. DNA for the CDR3: TGTGCCAGCAGCGTAGCACCAGGTCCCTACGAGCAGTACTTC.

The genes are TRBV6-1 and TRBJ1-4; D is perhaps TRBD1 (5 bases). This CDR3 comprises 14 residues. CDR1 is MNHNS, CDR2 SASEGT, per germline. With 7 bases removed from V and 3 bases from J, the gap between germline ends came to 12 bases. The CDR3 nucleotides read TGTGCCAGCAACGAGCGGGGGGCTAATGAAAAACTGTTTTTT. Translating it yields CASNERGANEKLFF.

The rearrangement joins TRBV5-6 to TRBJ2-1; the match to TRBD1 covers 9 bases. CDR3 length equals 16 residues. V shed 3 bases, J shed 2 bases, and the junction held 6 bases outside the gene matches. CDR1 is SGHDT, CDR2 YYEEEE, per germline. CDR3 protein: CASSSGTGSAYNEQFF. The CDR3 DNA follows: TGTGCCAGCAGCTCGGGGACAGGGAGCGCCTACAATGAGCAGTTCTTC.

The chain joins TRBV11-2 to TRBJ1-1; TRBD1 matches 8 bases. From germline, CDR1 is SGHAT and CDR2 FQNNGV. The V segment lost 5 bases and the J segment 5 bases; nucleotides outside the gene matches: 7. The CDR3 is made up of 14 amino acids. In nucleotides, the CDR3 is TGTGCCAGCAGCCAGACAGGGGATAAGACTGAAGCTTTCTTT. Its translation is CASSQTGDKTEAFF.

The chain uses TRBV6-4 and TRBJ1-1, with D maybe TRBD1 (5 bases). Trimming took off 4 bases at V and 4 bases at J, with 13 bases between the two ends. Germline V gene lookup returns CDR1 MRHNA and CDR2 SNTAGT. This CDR3 is built from 14 residues. The CDR3, as DNA: TGTGCCAGCAGTGCCCTAATAGGGGTCACTGAAGCTTTCTTT. It encodes CASSALIGVTEAFF.

The chain recombines TRBV29-1 with TRBJ2-5; TRBD2 is a possible D gene (5 bases). The CDR3 runs 12 residues. Germline assignment: CDR1 SQVTM and CDR2 ANQGSEA. V was pared by 3 bases and J by 5 bases, with 10 bases between. The CDR3 is CSVDRGGETQYF. In DNA, the CDR3 is TGCAGCGTTGATCGGGGTGGGGAGACCCAGTACTTC.

This clone was observed a single time. Other DNA sequences in the same sample also yield this CDR3. This chain joins TRBV11-2 and TRBJ2-7; D possibly corresponds to TRBD1 (5 bases). The CDR3 sequence is 13 residues long. The V and J ends lost 1 base and 4 bases respectively, with 8 bases between them. Germline values: CDR1 SGHAT, CDR2 FQNNGV. The CDR3 bases are TGTGCCAGCAGCTTAGGACAGTCTTACGAGCAGTACTTC. This gives the protein CASSLGQSYEQYF.

The rearrangement links TRBV28 to TRBJ2-6; D is ambiguous. From germline, CDR1 is MDHEN and CDR2 SYDVKM. V lost 5 bases to trimming and J lost 0 bases, with 11 bases between them. The CDR3 contains 16 residues. CDR3 residues: CASSPLPYSGANVLTF. The CDR3 DNA reads TGTGCCAGCAGTCCCCTCCCTTACTCTGGGGCCAACGTCCTGACTTTC.

The chain is built from TRBV19 and TRBJ1-3; D uncertain. The CDR3 is 14 amino acids. The ends were cut back, 7 bases at V and 0 bases at J, with 10 bases in the middle. The germline V gene encodes CDR1 LNHDA and CDR2 SQIVND (reference sequence). CDR3 amino acids: CASIGGYSGNTIYF. CDR3 nucleotides: TGTGCCAGTATAGGCGGCTACTCTGGAAACACCATATATTTT.